This T cell receptor beta chain was recorded in a study of blood T cell repertoires in COVID-19. Overall study: Samples came from the United States, Italy and Spain, spanning acute and convalescent COVID-19. From T cells, B-cell-depleted T cells, or PBMCs came the material, which was cDNA or gDNA.

The germline V gene encodes CDR1 LNHDA and CDR2 SQIVND (reference sequence). Germline trimming cut 0 bases from V and 3 bases from J; bases unmatched to any gene: 14. The CDR3 is 19 residues long. Followed longitudinally, the Seattle patients had been enrolled during active infection. Here immunoSEQ multiplex PCR was the method, and the copy in TCRdb shows in-frame clones only, minus some. The sample has approximately 110,000 clones, more than 70% seen once. The chain joins TRBV19 to TRBJ2-3; 8 nucleotides line up with TRBD2. Input material: peripheral blood. This receptor was obtained from a woman aged 80 or older with COVID-19, enrolled during active disease. CDR3 in DNA: TGTGCCAGTAGTATAGATCGCCCAGGTAAGCGGGAGACGACAGATACGCAGTATTTT. It specifies CASSIDRPGKRETTDTQYF.